One sample yielded the 5 T cell receptor beta chains listed below, sequenced in a study of blood T cell repertoires in COVID-19. Clones were sequenced by immunoSEQ multiplex PCR, and TCRdb holds only the in-frame ones, with some missing. The sample holds more than 300,000 clones; about 88% are singletons and the top ten take 7% to 8%. The source material was peripheral blood. The receptors derive from a woman aged 70-85 years with COVID-19, enrolled during active disease.

The chain combines TRBV7-9 with TRBJ2-7, with D perhaps matching TRBD2 (5 bases). CDR1 is SEHNR and CDR2 is FQNEAQ in the germline V gene (reference sequence). The CDR3 extends over 16 amino acids. V lost 4 bases to trimming and J lost 2 bases, with 18 bases between them. This chain's CDR3 is CASSSKGGYPTYEQYF. DNA for the CDR3: TGTGCCAGCAGCTCTAAAGGAGGCTATCCTACCTACGAGCAGTACTTC.

The V gene is TRBV6-1, the J gene TRBJ1-3; no clear D gene. Germline CDR1 reads MNHNS; CDR2 reads SASEGT. V was pared by 2 bases and J by 4 bases, with 6 bases between. The CDR3 consists of 13 residues. This CDR3 is CASSETRGNTIYF. DNA of the CDR3: TGTGCCAGCAGTGAAACTCGAGGAAACACCATATATTTT.

This chain uses TRBV15 with TRBJ1-4; 8 nucleotides line up with TRBD1. The CDR3 length is 16 residues. V lost 6 bases and J lost 0; bases outside the gene matches: 6. Germline values: CDR1 LNHNV, CDR2 YYDKDF (reference sequence). DNA for the CDR3: TGTGCCACCAGTCGGACAGGGACCTCAACTAATGAAAAACTGTTTTTT. This codes for CATSRTGTSTNEKLFF.

The V gene is TRBV9, the J gene TRBJ2-7; weak D call: TRBD1 (5 bases). Germline CDR1 reads SGDLS; CDR2 reads YYNGEE. The CDR3 covers 14 residues. The V end was cut by 1 base, the J end by 3 bases, with 11 bases between. CDR3 in DNA: TGTGCCAGCAGCGTATATCCAGGACACTACGAGCAGTACTTC. The encoded protein is CASSVYPGHYEQYF.

This chain joins TRBV14 and TRBJ2-5; tentatively, D is TRBD2 (5 bases). The CDR3 is 12 amino acids. Trimming left V 6 bases short and J 9 bases short, with 14 bases between. The germline V gene has CDR1 SGHDN and CDR2 FVKESK. CDR3 nucleotide sequence: TGTGCCAGCAGGGAGTACCACGGGGCCCAGTACTTC. Translation: CASREYHGAQYF.